This T cell receptor beta chain was captured in a study of identical twins. Study-wide results and caveats: Conclusions leaned on cross-sectional statistical analysis and did not track the same donors over time.

Trimming shortened V by 1 base and J by 1 base, and 3 bases separated the two germline ends. From germline, CDR1 is SQVTM and CDR2 ANQGSEA. There are 12 residues in the CDR3. This clonotype came up many times. Its antigen is unidentified. Each CDR3 protein gets one entry after TCRdb re-called the 5' RACE reads with MiXCR. The sample contains over 200,000 distinct CDR3 sequences, roughly 10% of which appear only once. Sample: memory T cells sorted from blood. The V gene is TRBV29-1, the J gene TRBJ2-3; D unresolved. This TCR was recovered from a man aged 45-65 years in good health. The CDR3 here is CSVEVGTDTQYF. In DNA, the CDR3 is TGCAGCGTTGAAGTGGGCACAGATACGCAGTATTTT.